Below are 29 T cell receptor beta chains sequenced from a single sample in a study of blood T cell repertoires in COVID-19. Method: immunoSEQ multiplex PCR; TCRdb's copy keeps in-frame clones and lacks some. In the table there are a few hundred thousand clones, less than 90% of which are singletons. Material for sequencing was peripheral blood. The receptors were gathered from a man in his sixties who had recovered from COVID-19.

CDR3 in amino acids: CATSDSRRGRRDTQYF. CDR3 nucleotide sequence: TGTGCCACCAGTGATTCCCGACGCGGGAGGCGAGATACGCAGTATTTT. The gene calls are TRBV24-1 and TRBJ2-3; 8 positions match TRBD2. J lost 5 bases, V lost 2 bases, and 8 bases had no gene match. There are 16 residues in the CDR3. CDR1 is KGHDR, CDR2 SFDVKD, per germline.

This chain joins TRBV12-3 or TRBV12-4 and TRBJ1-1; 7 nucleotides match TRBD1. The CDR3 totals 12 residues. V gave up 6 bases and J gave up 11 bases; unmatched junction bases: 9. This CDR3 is CASRTLTGWAFF. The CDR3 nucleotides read TGTGCCAGCAGAACCTTGACAGGGTGGGCTTTCTTT.

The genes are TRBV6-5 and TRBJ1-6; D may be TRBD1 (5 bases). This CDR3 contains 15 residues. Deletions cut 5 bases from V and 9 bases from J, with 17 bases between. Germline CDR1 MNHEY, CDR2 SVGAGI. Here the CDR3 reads CASSPLGTFGSPLHF. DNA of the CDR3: TGTGCCAGCAGTCCCCTTGGGACTTTTGGTTCACCCCTCCACTTT.

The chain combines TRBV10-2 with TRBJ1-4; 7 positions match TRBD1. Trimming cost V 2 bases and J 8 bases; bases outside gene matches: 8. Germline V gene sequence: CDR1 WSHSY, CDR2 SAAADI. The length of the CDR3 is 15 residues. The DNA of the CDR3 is TGCGCCAGCAGTGAGGGCGACAGGGACGGCGAAAAACTGTTTTTT. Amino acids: CASSEGDRDGEKLFF.

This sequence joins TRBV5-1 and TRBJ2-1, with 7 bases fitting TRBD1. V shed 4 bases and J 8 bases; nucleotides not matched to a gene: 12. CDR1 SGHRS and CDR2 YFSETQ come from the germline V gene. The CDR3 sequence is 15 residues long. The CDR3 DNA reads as TGCGCCAGCAGCCTCGACAGGGCCCAGGGGGATGAGCAGTTCTTC. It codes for CASSLDRAQGDEQFF. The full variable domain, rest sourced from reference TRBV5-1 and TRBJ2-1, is KAGVTQTPRYLIKTRGQQVTLSCSPISGHRSVSWYQQTPGQGLQFLFEYFSETQRNKGNFPGRFSGRQFSNSRSEMNVSTLELGDSALYLCASSLDRAQGDEQFFGPGTRLTVL.

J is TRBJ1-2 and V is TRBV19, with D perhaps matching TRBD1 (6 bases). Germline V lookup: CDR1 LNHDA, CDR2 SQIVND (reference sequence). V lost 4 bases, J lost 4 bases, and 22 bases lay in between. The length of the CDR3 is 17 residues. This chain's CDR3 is CASSTGPQRGPGYGYTF. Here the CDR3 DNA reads TGTGCCAGTAGTACAGGGCCCCAGCGGGGGCCCGGCTATGGCTACACCTTC.

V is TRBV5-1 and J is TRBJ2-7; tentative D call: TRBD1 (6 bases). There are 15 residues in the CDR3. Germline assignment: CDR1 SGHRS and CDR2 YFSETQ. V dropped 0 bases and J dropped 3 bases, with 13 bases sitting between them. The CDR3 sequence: CASSLEQGRDYEQYF. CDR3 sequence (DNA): TGCGCCAGCAGCTTGGAACAGGGAAGGGACTACGAGCAGTACTTC. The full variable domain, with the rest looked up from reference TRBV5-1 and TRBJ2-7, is KAGVTQTPRYLIKTRGQQVTLSCSPISGHRSVSWYQQTPGQGLQFLFEYFSETQRNKGNFPGRFSGRQFSNSRSEMNVSTLELGDSALYLCASSLEQGRDYEQYFGPGTRLTVT.

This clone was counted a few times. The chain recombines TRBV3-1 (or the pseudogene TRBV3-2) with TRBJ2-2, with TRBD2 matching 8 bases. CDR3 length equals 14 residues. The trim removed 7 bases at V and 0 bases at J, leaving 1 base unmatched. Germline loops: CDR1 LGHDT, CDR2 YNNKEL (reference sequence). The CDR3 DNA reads TGTGCCAGCACTAGCGGGTCGAACACCGGGGAGCTGTTTTTT. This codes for CASTSGSNTGELFF.

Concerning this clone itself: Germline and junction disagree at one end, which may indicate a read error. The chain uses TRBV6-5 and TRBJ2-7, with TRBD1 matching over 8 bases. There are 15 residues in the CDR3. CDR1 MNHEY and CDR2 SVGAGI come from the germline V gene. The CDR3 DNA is TGTGCCAGCAGCACCAAAGACAGGGGCTCCCACGAGCAGTACTTC. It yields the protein CASSTKDRGSHEQYF.

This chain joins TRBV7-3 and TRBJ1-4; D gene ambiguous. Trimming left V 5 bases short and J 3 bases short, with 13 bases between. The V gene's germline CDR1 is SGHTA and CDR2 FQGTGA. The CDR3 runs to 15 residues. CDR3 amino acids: CASSPTGRANEKLFF. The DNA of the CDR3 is TGTGCCAGCAGCCCAACGGGGAGAGCTAATGAAAAACTGTTTTTT.

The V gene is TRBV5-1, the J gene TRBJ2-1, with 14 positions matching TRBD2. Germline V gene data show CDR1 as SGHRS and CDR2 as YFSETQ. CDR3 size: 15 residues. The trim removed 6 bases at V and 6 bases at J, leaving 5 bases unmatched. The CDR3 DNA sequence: TGCGCCAGCAACACCGGGACTAGCGGGGGCAATGAGCAGTTCTTC. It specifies CASNTGTSGGNEQFF.

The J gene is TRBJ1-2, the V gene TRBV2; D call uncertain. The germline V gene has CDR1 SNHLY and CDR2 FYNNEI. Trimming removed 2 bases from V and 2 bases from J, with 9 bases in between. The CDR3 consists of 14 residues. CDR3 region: CASSEYSVNYGYTF. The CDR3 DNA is TGTGCCAGCAGTGAATATTCAGTCAACTATGGCTACACCTTC. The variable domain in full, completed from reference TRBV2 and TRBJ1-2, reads EPEVTQTPSHQVTQMGQEVILRCVPISNHLYFYWYRQILGQKVEFLVSFYNNEISEKSEIFDDQFSVERPDGSNFTLKIRSTKLEDSAMYFCASSEYSVNYGYTFGSGTRLTVV.

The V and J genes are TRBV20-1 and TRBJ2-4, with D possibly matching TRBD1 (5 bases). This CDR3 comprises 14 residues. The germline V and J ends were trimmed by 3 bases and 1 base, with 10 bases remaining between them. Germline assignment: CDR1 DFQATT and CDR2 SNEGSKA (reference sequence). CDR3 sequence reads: CSASQGKAKNIQYF. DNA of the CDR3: TGCAGTGCTAGTCAGGGAAAGGCCAAAAACATTCAGTACTTC.

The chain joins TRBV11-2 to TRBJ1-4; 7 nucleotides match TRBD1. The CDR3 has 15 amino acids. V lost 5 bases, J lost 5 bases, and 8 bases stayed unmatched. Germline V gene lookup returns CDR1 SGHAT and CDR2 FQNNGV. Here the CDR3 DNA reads TGTGCCAGCAGCCGACAGGGACTTTACAATGAAAAACTGTTTTTT. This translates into CASSRQGLYNEKLFF.

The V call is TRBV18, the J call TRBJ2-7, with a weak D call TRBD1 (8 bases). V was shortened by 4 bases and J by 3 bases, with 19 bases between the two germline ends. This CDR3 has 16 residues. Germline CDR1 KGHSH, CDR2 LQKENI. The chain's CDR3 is CASSQLPTGEGYEQYF. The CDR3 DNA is TGTGCCAGCTCACAGCTACCGACAGGGGAGGGCTACGAGCAGTACTTC.

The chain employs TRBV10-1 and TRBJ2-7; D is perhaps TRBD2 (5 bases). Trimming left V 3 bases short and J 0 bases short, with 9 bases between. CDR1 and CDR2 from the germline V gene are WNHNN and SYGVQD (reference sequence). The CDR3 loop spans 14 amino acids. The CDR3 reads CASSDTGSSYEQYF. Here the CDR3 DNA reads TGCGCCAGCAGTGATACGGGGAGCTCCTACGAGCAGTACTTC.

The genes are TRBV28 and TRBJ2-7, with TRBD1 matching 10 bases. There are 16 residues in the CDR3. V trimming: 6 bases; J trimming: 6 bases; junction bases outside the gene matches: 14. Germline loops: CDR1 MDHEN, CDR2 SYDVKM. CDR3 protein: CASRTTGTGEGSEQYF. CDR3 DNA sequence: TGTGCCAGCAGGACCACCGGGACAGGGGAAGGTAGCGAGCAGTACTTC.

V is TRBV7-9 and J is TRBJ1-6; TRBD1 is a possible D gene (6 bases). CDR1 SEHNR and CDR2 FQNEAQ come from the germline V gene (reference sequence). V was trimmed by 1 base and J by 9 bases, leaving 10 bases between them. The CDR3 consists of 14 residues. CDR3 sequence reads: CASSLDLDSSPLHF. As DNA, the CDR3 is TGTGCCAGCAGCTTAGATCTGGACAGTTCACCCCTCCACTTT.

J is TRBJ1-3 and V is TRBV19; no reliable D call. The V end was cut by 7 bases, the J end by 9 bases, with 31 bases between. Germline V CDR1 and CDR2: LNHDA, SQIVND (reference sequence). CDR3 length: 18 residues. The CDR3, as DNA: TGTGCCAGTAACGGTGGACGGATCTCAAACCTCTTTACTAGCACCATATATTTT. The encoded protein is CASNGGRISNLFTSTIYF.

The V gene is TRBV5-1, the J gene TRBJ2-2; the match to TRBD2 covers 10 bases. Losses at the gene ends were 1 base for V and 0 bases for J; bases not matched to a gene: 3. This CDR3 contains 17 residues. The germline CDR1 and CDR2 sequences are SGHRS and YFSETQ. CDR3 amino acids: CASSLRAGGTNTGELFF. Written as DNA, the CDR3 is TGCGCCAGCAGCTTGCGAGCGGGAGGGACGAACACCGGGGAGCTGTTTTTT.

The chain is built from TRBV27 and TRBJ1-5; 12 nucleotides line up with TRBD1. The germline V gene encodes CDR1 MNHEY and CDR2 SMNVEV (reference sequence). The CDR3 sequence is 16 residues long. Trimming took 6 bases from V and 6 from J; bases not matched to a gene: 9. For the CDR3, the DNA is TGTGCCAGCAGCCAGGGGACAGGGGGCTTTCTTCAGCCCCAGCATTTT. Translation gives CASSQGTGGFLQPQHF.

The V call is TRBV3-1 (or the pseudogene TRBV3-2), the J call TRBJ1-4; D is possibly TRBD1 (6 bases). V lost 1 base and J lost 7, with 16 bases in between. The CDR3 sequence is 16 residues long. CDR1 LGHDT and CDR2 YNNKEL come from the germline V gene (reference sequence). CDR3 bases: TGTGCCAGCAGCCAAGTCCGAGTGTCGGACAGTGAAAAACTGTTTTTT. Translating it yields CASSQVRVSDSEKLFF.

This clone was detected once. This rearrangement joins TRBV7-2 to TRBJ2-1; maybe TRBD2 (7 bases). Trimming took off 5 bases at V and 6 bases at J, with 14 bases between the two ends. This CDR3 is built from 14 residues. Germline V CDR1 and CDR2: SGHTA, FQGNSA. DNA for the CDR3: TGTGCCAGCAGCCCGGGCGGGGGCGGCAATGAGCAGTTCTTC. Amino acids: CASSPGGGGNEQFF.

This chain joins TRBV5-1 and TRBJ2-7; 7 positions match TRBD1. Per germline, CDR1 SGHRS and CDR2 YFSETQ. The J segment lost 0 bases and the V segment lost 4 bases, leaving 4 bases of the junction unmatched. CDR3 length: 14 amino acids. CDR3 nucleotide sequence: TGCGCCAGCAGCACAGGGGACAGCTCCTACGAGCAGTACTTC. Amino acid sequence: CASSTGDSSYEQYF. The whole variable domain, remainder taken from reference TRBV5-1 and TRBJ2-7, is KAGVTQTPRYLIKTRGQQVTLSCSPISGHRSVSWYQQTPGQGLQFLFEYFSETQRNKGNFPGRFSGRQFSNSRSEMNVSTLELGDSALYLCASSTGDSSYEQYFGPGTRLTVT.

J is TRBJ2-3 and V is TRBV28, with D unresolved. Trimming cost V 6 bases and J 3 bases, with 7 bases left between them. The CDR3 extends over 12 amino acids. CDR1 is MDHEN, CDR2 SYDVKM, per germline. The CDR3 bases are TGTGCCAGCAGCCCGCAGACAGATACGCAGTATTTT. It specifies CASSPQTDTQYF. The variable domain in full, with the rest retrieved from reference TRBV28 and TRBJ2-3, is DVKVTQSSRYLVKRTGEKVFLECVQDMDHENMFWYRQDPGLGLRLIYFSYDVKMKEKGDIPEGYSVSREKKERFSLILESASTNQTSMYLCASSPQTDTQYFGPGTRLTVL.

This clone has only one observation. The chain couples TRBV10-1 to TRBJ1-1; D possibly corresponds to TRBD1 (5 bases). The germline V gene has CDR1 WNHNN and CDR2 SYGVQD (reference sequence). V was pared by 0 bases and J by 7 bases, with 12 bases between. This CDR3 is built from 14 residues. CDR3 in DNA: TGCGCCAGCAGTGAGTCGAGCGGGCAGGGTGAAGCTTTCTTT. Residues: CASSESSGQGEAFF.

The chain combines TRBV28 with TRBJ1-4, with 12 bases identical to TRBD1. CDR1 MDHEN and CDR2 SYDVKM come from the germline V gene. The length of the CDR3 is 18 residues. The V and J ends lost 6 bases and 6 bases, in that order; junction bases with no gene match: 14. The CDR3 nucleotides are TGTGCCAGCAGCCAACCGGGACAGGGGGCTCTGGGGGATGAAAAACTGTTTTTT. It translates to CASSQPGQGALGDEKLFF.

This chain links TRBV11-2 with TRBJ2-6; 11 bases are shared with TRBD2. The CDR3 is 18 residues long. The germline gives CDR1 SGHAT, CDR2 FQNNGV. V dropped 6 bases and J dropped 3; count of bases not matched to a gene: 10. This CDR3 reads CASRSGTSGGDGANVLTF. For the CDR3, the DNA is TGTGCCAGCAGATCCGGGACTAGCGGTGGTGATGGGGCCAACGTCCTGACTTTC.

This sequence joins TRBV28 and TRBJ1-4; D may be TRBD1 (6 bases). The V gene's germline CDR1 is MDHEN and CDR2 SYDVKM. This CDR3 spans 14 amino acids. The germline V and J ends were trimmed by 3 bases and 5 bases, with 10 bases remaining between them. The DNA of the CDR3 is TGTGCCAGCAGTTTGGGACAAAGAAATGAAAAACTGTTTTTT. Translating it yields CASSLGQRNEKLFF.